These T cell receptor beta chains were read from a single sample in a study of T cell responses to AZD1222 COVID-19 vaccine. The protocol was immunoSEQ multiplex PCR, while the TCRdb copy is restricted to in-frame clones and leaves out a portion. The data contain more than 35,000 clones, 75% to 85% of them seen just once; the ten biggest clones take up over 40%. The material was peripheral blood, obtained on day 0 of AZD1222 vaccination. The receptors were gathered from an adult in good health. CDR3s include the opening cysteine and the closing phenylalanine or tryptophan. A D gene is named only where the DNA matches it firmly. Not all rows give a size; the values are once, few, many and, for expanded clones, a class.

V	D	size	J	CDR3	DNA
TRBV10-3	TRBD2	once	TRBJ2-7	CAISESWGGEQYF	TGTGCCATCAGTGAGTCTTGGGGGGGCGAGCAGTACTTC
TRBV2	NA	NA	TRBJ1-2	CASSAADASGDGYTF	TGTGCCAGCAGCGCCGCGGACGCCTCAGGCGACGGCTACACCTTC
TRBV7-9	NA	NA	TRBJ1-3	CASSFSGPRTGNTIYF	TGTGCCAGCAGCTTCTCAGGCCCAAGGACTGGAAACACCATATATTTT
TRBV25-1	TRBD1	NA	TRBJ1-4	CASSEWTGGLEKLFF	TGTGCCAGCAGTGAATGGACAGGGGGGTTGGAAAAACTGTTTTTT
TRBV10-3	NA	NA	TRBJ2-1	CATGGGLNEQFF	TGTGCCACTGGTGGGGGCCTCAATGAGCAGTTCTTC
TRBV9	NA	NA	TRBJ2-5	CASSDGPKETQYF	TGTGCCAGCAGCGACGGCCCGAAGGAGACCCAGTACTTC
TRBV7-9	NA	NA	TRBJ2-5	CASSREGSRGETQYF	TGTGCCAGCAGCCGTGAAGGCTCCCGAGGGGAGACCCAGTACTTC
TRBV9	NA	NA	TRBJ2-3	CANIHPARGADTQYF	TGTGCCAACATCCACCCGGCCAGAGGAGCAGATACGCAGTATTTT
TRBV7-9	NA	NA	TRBJ2-2	CASSFLRGGAGELFF	TGTGCCAGCAGCTTCTTAAGAGGAGGGGCCGGGGAGCTGTTTTTT
TRBV25-1	NA	NA	TRBJ2-7	CASRAGASYEQYF	TGTGCCAGCCGGGCAGGGGCCTCCTACGAGCAGTACTTC
TRBV7-8	NA	NA	TRBJ2-7	CASSNPGLGKTEQYF	TGTGCCAGCAGCAACCCGGGACTGGGAAAGACCGAGCAGTACTTC
TRBV7-2	NA	NA	TRBJ1-6	CASSLSVRGSSPLHF	TGTGCCAGCAGCTTGTCCGTCAGGGGAAGTTCACCCCTCCACTTT
TRBV10-3	NA	NA	TRBJ1-2	CAITPTANYGYTF	TGTGCCATCACCCCGACAGCGAACTATGGCTACACCTTC
TRBV4-3	NA	NA	TRBJ1-2	CASSQEGYDRTYGYTF	TGCGCCAGCAGCCAAGAGGGCTACGACAGGACCTATGGCTACACCTTC
TRBV29-1	TRBD2	NA	TRBJ2-7	CSVRLAGAPYEQYF	TGCAGCGTCAGACTAGCGGGGGCACCCTACGAGCAGTACTTC
TRBV5-1	NA	NA	TRBJ1-2	CASSLAGAGTGTGGYTF	TGCGCCAGCAGCTTGGCCGGGGCAGGAACGGGGACCGGTGGCTACACCTTC
TRBV7-9	NA	NA	TRBJ2-7	CASNKAGSPYEQYF	TGTGCCAGCAACAAGGCGGGGAGCCCCTACGAGCAGTACTTC
TRBV19	TRBD1	NA	TRBJ1-3	CASRLDRSSGNTIYF	TGTGCCAGTAGGTTGGACAGGTCCTCTGGAAACACCATATATTTT
TRBV20-1	NA	NA	TRBJ1-4	CSARGGTAALF	TGCAGTGCTAGGGGCGGGACTGCAGCCCTTTTT
TRBV28	NA	once	TRBJ2-1	CASLRLAAYNEQFF	TGTGCCAGCCTCAGATTAGCGGCCTACAATGAGCAGTTCTTC
TRBV28	NA	NA	TRBJ1-5	CASSPDRMNQPQHF	TGTGCCAGCAGCCCTGACAGGATGAATCAGCCCCAGCATTTT
TRBV28	NA	NA	TRBJ1-4	CASSPGQYNEKLFF	TGTGCCAGCAGCCCAGGACAGTATAATGAAAAACTGTTTTTT
TRBV3-1/TRBV3-2	TRBD2	NA	TRBJ2-1	CASSQDQPLAGVGNEQFF	TGTGCCAGCAGCCAAGATCAACCCCTAGCGGGAGTTGGGAATGAGCAGTTCTTC
TRBV4-3	NA	NA	TRBJ2-2	CASSQEGLSPGELFF	TGCGCCAGCAGCCAAGAGGGGCTATCCCCCGGGGAGCTGTTTTTT
TRBV27	NA	few	TRBJ2-7	CASRRQTSYEQYF	TGTGCCAGCAGACGACAGACCTCTTACGAGCAGTACTTC
TRBV28	TRBD1	NA	TRBJ1-3	CASLPGQGGYTIYF	TGTGCCAGTTTGCCGGGACAGGGGGGATACACCATATATTTT
TRBV4-3	NA	NA	TRBJ2-7	CASSHSWGVDYEQYF	TGCGCCAGCAGCCATAGTTGGGGGGTCGACTACGAGCAGTACTTC
TRBV19	NA	NA	TRBJ1-4	CASQNRATNEKLFF	TGTGCCAGTCAGAACAGAGCAACTAATGAAAAACTGTTTTTT
TRBV20-1	TRBD1	NA	TRBJ1-1	CSGRQGVEAFF	TGCAGTGGCCGACAGGGCGTTGAGGCTTTCTTT
TRBV14	NA	NA	TRBJ1-2	CASSQGKTDGYTF	TGTGCCAGCAGCCAGGGGAAGACGGATGGCTACACCTTC
TRBV4-1	TRBD2	few	TRBJ2-7	CASSRGLAGVAVYEQYF	TGCGCCAGCAGCCGAGGACTAGCGGGAGTAGCGGTCTACGAGCAGTACTTC
TRBV18	NA	NA	TRBJ1-5	CASSPAGGQPQHF	TGTGCCAGCTCACCAGCGGGAGGTCAGCCCCAGCATTTT
TRBV4-1	TRBD2	few	TRBJ2-3	CASSQDPKLAGGTGTQYF	TGCGCCAGCAGCCAAGATCCAAAGCTAGCGGGAGGAACGGGGACGCAGTATTTT
TRBV5-5	TRBD1	NA	TRBJ2-7	CASSLGGVTYEQYF	TGTGCCAGCTCCCTAGGGGGCGTTACCTACGAGCAGTACTTC
TRBV6-1	NA	NA	TRBJ1-6	CASSSQEVVSPLHF	TGTGCCAGCAGTTCTCAGGAGGTCGTCTCACCCCTCCACTTT
TRBV6-1	NA	NA	TRBJ1-4	CASSDRTEPGRALFF	TGTGCCAGCAGTGATCGGACGGAACCGGGAAGAGCACTGTTTTTT
TRBV5-4	NA	many	TRBJ2-7	CASSFGPDYEQYF	TGTGCCAGCAGCTTTGGGCCAGACTACGAGCAGTACTTC
TRBV28	NA	once	TRBJ2-7	CASSLGTSREQYF	TGTGCCAGCAGTTTGGGTACTTCCCGGGAGCAGTACTTC
TRBV3-1/TRBV3-2	NA	NA	TRBJ1-2	CASSQVYGRVVPYGYTF	TGTGCCAGCAGCCAAGTCTACGGCAGGGTAGTTCCCTATGGCTACACCTTC
TRBV24-1	TRBD1	NA	TRBJ2-1	CATSSRQGASYNEQFF	TGTGCCACCAGTTCGAGACAGGGGGCGTCCTACAATGAGCAGTTCTTC
TRBV2	NA	NA	TRBJ2-3	CASFPRGGAEDTQYF	TGTGCCAGCTTTCCTAGGGGGGGGGCCGAAGATACGCAGTATTTT
TRBV11-2	TRBD1	NA	TRBJ1-1	CASSYLTGMNTEAFF	TGTGCCAGCAGCTACCTGACAGGGATGAACACTGAAGCTTTCTTT
TRBV5-1	TRBD1	NA	TRBJ1-1	CASSLVGTGGTEAFF	TGCGCCAGCAGCTTGGTAGGGACAGGGGGCACTGAAGCTTTCTTT
TRBV28	NA	NA	TRBJ2-4	CASSLPGGGKSNIQYF	TGTGCCAGCAGTTTACCGGGTGGGGGGAAATCCAACATTCAGTACTTC
TRBV5-4	TRBD1	NA	TRBJ1-1	CASAKFRQGARWNTEAFF	TGTGCCAGCGCCAAGTTTCGACAGGGGGCTAGGTGGAACACTGAAGCTTTCTTT
TRBV9	TRBD2	NA	TRBJ2-3	CASSVSLLAGGLGDTQYF	TGTGCCAGCAGCGTAAGTCTTCTAGCGGGAGGGCTGGGAGATACGCAGTATTTT
TRBV24-1	NA	NA	TRBJ1-2	CATSDLTAHGYTF	TGTGCCACCAGTGATTTAACAGCTCATGGCTACACCTTC
TRBV5-6	NA	few	TRBJ2-5	CASSGLGETQYF	TGTGCCAGCAGCGGGCTAGGAGAGACCCAGTACTTC
TRBV28	NA	NA	TRBJ1-1	CASSQRGGKNTEAFF	TGTGCCAGCAGCCAGCGGGGGGGCAAGAACACTGAAGCTTTCTTT
TRBV7-9	NA	NA	TRBJ2-2	CASEPAGVYTGELFF	TGTGCCAGCGAGCCAGCCGGGGTTTACACCGGGGAGCTGTTTTTT
TRBV6-6	TRBD1	NA	TRBJ2-5	CASRSPGTGETQYF	TGTGCCAGCAGGAGTCCTGGGACAGGGGAGACCCAGTACTTC
TRBV4-1	NA	NA	TRBJ1-3	CASSHAGRNTGNTIYF	TGCGCCAGCAGCCATGCAGGGAGGAACACTGGAAACACCATATATTTT
TRBV24-1	TRBD1	NA	TRBJ2-2	CATRGQVTGELFF	TGTGCCACCAGGGGACAGGTCACCGGGGAGCTGTTTTTT
TRBV19	NA	NA	TRBJ1-4	CASSIDGVGRRDPTNEKLFF	TGTGCCAGTAGTATAGATGGTGTGGGGCGACGGGATCCAACTAATGAAAAACTGTTTTTT
TRBV11-2	NA	NA	TRBJ1-2	CASSPGVPISGYTF	TGTGCCAGCAGCCCGGGGGTACCTATAAGTGGCTACACCTTC
TRBV7-9	TRBD1	NA	TRBJ1-4	CASSPGGYRQSLQNEKLFF	TGTGCCAGCAGCCCAGGGGGGTACAGACAAAGTTTGCAGAATGAAAAACTGTTTTTT
TRBV30	NA	NA	TRBJ2-7	CAWSPGGTRYEQYF	TGTGCCTGGAGCCCCGGAGGGACCCGATACGAGCAGTACTTC
TRBV27	NA	NA	TRBJ1-6	CASSGDPSVSPLHF	TGTGCCAGCAGCGGGGATCCCTCGGTTTCACCCCTCCACTTT
TRBV10-3	NA	NA	TRBJ1-5	CAISEGGNQPQHF	TGTGCCATCAGTGAGGGGGGAAATCAGCCCCAGCATTTT